Below are 4 T cell receptor beta chains sequenced from a single sample in a study of Ad26.COV2.S vaccination and SARS-CoV-2 variants. Libraries were prepared by immunoSEQ multiplex PCR; TCRdb keeps only in-frame clonotypes and omits some of them. The sample yields around 370,000 clones, under 95% seen once. The input for sequencing was peripheral blood, taken after recovery from COVID-19. Every receptor here comes from a human donor who had recovered from COVID-19.

Note on this clone: The sample has other DNA sequences that encode this CDR3 too. The chain employs TRBV11-2 and TRBJ2-7, with 7 bases matching TRBD1. V gave up 6 bases and J gave up 5 bases; unmatched junction bases: 4. The CDR3 totals 12 residues. CDR1 and CDR2 from the germline V gene are SGHAT and FQNNGV. CDR3 sequence reads: CASRPTGDEQYF. In DNA, the CDR3 is TGTGCCAGCAGACCCACAGGGGACGAGCAGTACTTC.

J is TRBJ2-1 and V is TRBV27, with TRBD2 identical over 9 bases. Germline CDR1 and CDR2: MNHEY and SMNVEV (reference sequence). The CDR3 runs to 16 residues. J was trimmed by 6 bases and V by 5 bases; bases with no gene match: 11. CDR3 in amino acids: CASSPPGAGGPNEQFF. The DNA of the CDR3 is TGTGCCAGCAGTCCACCTGGGGCGGGGGGGCCCAATGAGCAGTTCTTC.

The chain combines TRBV14 with TRBJ1-2; 7 bases map to TRBD1. The CDR3 has 13 residues. Germline trimming cut 7 bases from V and 8 bases from J; bases unmatched to any gene: 10. Germline assignment: CDR1 SGHDN and CDR2 FVKESK. DNA for the CDR3: TGTGCCAGCACCCCGGTACAGGGGTCGGGCTACACCTTC. Encoded protein: CASTPVQGSGYTF.

The V call is TRBV19, the J call TRBJ1-2; D remains unclear. This CDR3 region has 13 residues. Germline V lookup: CDR1 LNHDA, CDR2 SQIVND (reference sequence). Trimming took off 6 bases at V and 0 bases at J, with 8 bases between the two ends. CDR3 sequence: CASSLGPNYGYTF. In DNA, the CDR3 is TGTGCCAGTAGCCTCGGGCCTAACTATGGCTACACCTTC.